The 27 T cell receptor beta chains in this list originate from one sample, sequenced in a study of blood T cells in healthy people across ages. PCR was performed a second time for about 7 to 11 cycles using a sample-barcoded 5' primer and a J-beta primer mix. TCRdb analysed the 5' RACE reads with MiXCR anew, one entry per CDR3 protein. The profile covers under 2 million distinct CDR3 sequences, with roughly a third appearing a single time and over 9% taken by the ten largest. Material for sequencing was blood. Every receptor here comes from a woman in her 30s in good health.

The V and J genes are TRBV9 and TRBJ1-1, with D perhaps matching TRBD1 (6 bases). Germline values: CDR1 SGDLS, CDR2 YYNGEE. The CDR3 totals 16 residues. V gave up 4 bases and J gave up 4 bases, with 20 bases separating them. The chain's CDR3 is CASSSPTGTLGTEAFF. The CDR3 bases are TGTGCCAGCAGCTCACCCACCGGGACACTTGGCACTGAAGCTTTCTTT.

In DNA, the CDR3 is TGTGCCAGCAGTTCCCCACTAGCGGGGGGCACAGATACGCAGTATTTT. It translates to CASSSPLAGGTDTQYF. The chain employs TRBV27 and TRBJ2-3; 11 bases are shared with TRBD2. V gave up 4 bases and J gave up 1 base; unmatched junction bases: 4. This CDR3 is 16 amino acids long. Germline CDR1 and CDR2: MNHEY and SMNVEV (reference sequence).

The V gene is TRBV14, the J gene TRBJ2-1; weak D call: TRBD2 (5 bases). This CDR3 region has 17 residues. The germline gives CDR1 SGHDN, CDR2 FVKESK. Trimming took 0 bases from V and 1 from J, leaving 13 bases between them. CDR3 amino acids: CASSQDWGALSYNEQFF. For the CDR3, the DNA is TGTGCCAGCAGCCAAGATTGGGGAGCCCTGTCCTACAATGAGCAGTTCTTC.

The genes are TRBV5-1 and TRBJ2-7; 10 positions agree with TRBD1. This CDR3 has 16 amino acids. The V and J ends lost 0 bases and 4 bases, in that order; junction bases with no gene match: 7. Germline CDR1 SGHRS, CDR2 YFSETQ. CDR3 DNA: TGCGCCAGCAGCTTGGTACTTACGGGACAGGGGTACGAGCAGTACTTC. Its translation is CASSLVLTGQGYEQYF.

This chain joins TRBV20-1 and TRBJ2-2, with 8 bases fitting TRBD2. The V gene's germline CDR1 is DFQATT and CDR2 SNEGSKA (reference sequence). Losses at the gene ends were 7 bases for V and 4 bases for J; bases not matched to a gene: 8. The CDR3 runs to 14 residues. CDR3 DNA: TGCAGTGTTAAACGGGGGGGCGGCACCGGGGAGCTGTTTTTT. This translates into CSVKRGGGTGELFF.

Remarks on this clonotype: Because the CDR3's place on the DNA is in doubt, the DNA is left out and the CDR3 is given as listed by TCRdb. V usage is TRBV12-5 and J usage is TRBJ2-7; TRBD2, as called in the table, went unchecked against the DNA. Germline V gene data show CDR1 as LGHNT and CDR2 as FRNRAP. A total of 24 residues make up the CDR3, ends included. The chain's CDR3 is CASGPETGPLRAVLREGAPYEQYF.

On this clonotype itself: This sequence may be a read error, since a much larger clone differs from it by one base. The genes are TRBV2 and TRBJ2-7, with D perhaps matching TRBD1 (6 bases). Trimming stripped 0 bases from V and 6 bases from J, with 15 bases between. CDR1 is SNHLY and CDR2 is FYNNEI in the germline V gene. CDR3 length: 15 residues. For the CDR3, the DNA is TGTGCCAGCAGTGAAGCGGGGGCCTCCCGTGGCGAGCAGTACTTC. As protein: CASSEAGASRGEQYF.

This chain joins TRBV20-1 and TRBJ2-1; 7 nucleotides align to TRBD2. This CDR3 region has 13 residues. Germline V gives CDR1 DFQATT, CDR2 SNEGSKA (reference sequence). CDR3 nucleotides: TGCAGGGTCCCGGGACTATCCAACAATGAGCAGTTCTTC. Residues: CRVPGLSNNEQFF.

This clonotype was detected only a few times. The J gene is TRBJ1-2, the V gene TRBV20-1, with a weak D call TRBD1 (5 bases). From germline, CDR1 is DFQATT and CDR2 SNEGSKA (reference sequence). CDR3 length: 14 amino acids. Trimming stripped 3 bases from V and 4 bases from J, with 15 bases between. The CDR3 loop reads CSARAFRDVYGYTF. In DNA form, the CDR3 reads TGCAGTGCTAGGGCCTTCAGGGATGTCTATGGCTACACCTTC.

With respect to this clonotype: Mismatch with germline at one junction end may stem from a read error. The chain couples TRBV7-6 to TRBJ2-3; perhaps TRBD2 as D (6 bases). The CDR3 has 18 residues. The germline CDR1 and CDR2 sequences are SGHVS and FNYEAQ. CDR3 loop: CASSRYGGVVSSTDTQYF. For the CDR3, the DNA is TGCGCCAGCAGCCGTTACGGGGGAGTAGTTTCTAGCACAGATACGCAGTATTTT.

The V and J genes are TRBV20-1 and TRBJ1-2; D is possibly TRBD1 (5 bases). The CDR3 extends over 14 amino acids. Germline CDR1 DFQATT, CDR2 SNEGSKA (reference sequence). Trimming took off 6 bases at V and 6 bases at J, with 20 bases between the two ends. This CDR3 reads CSAKAFVLGDGYTF. The CDR3 DNA is TGCAGTGCCAAGGCTTTCGTTCTAGGGGATGGCTACACCTTC.

The chain combines TRBV6-6 with TRBJ1-1; D might be TRBD1 (5 bases). The CDR3 runs 15 residues. V was shortened by 7 bases and J by 1 base, with 16 bases between the two germline ends. CDR1 is MNHNY, CDR2 SVGAGI, per germline (reference sequence). CDR3 in DNA: TGTGCCAGCATCACGTCGGGGGGATCGAACACTGAAGCTTTCTTT. Translated: CASITSGGSNTEAFF.

This clonotype occurred a few times. The V gene is TRBV6-5, the J gene TRBJ2-3; 10 nucleotides line up with TRBD2. Unmatched junction bases numbered 7, after V lost 5 bases and J lost 2 bases. The germline V gene has CDR1 MNHEY and CDR2 SVGAGI. CDR3 length: 16 amino acids. Written as DNA, the CDR3 is TGTGCCAGCAGTCTACTAGCGGGAAAATACACAGATACGCAGTATTTT. Amino acids: CASSLLAGKYTDTQYF.

Points on this clonotype: A read error is likely, as this CDR3 ends without the conserved phenylalanine or tryptophan. J is TRBJ1-1 and V is TRBV7-9, with D possibly being TRBD1 (5 bases). Germline CDR1 and CDR2: SEHNR and FQNEAQ (reference sequence). The CDR3 runs to 15 residues. Trimming took 4 bases from V and 5 from J, leaving 17 bases between them. The CDR3 bases are TGTGCCAGCAGCTCCTTGGGGGGGGTAGTAACTGAAGCTTTCTTG. It translates to CASSSLGGVVTEAFL.

This chain joins TRBV29-1 and TRBJ1-4; maybe TRBD1 (6 bases). CDR1 is SQVTM and CDR2 is ANQGSEA in the germline V gene. This CDR3 contains 16 residues. Deletions cut 5 bases from V and 4 bases from J, with 20 bases between. The CDR3 DNA sequence: TGCAGCGTTATTGGCTGGGACATCGGCTTTAATGAAAAACTGTTTTTT. Protein sequence: CSVIGWDIGFNEKLFF.

A few counts support this clonotype. DNA of the CDR3: TGCAGTGCTACGGGACTAGCGGAAGAGACCCAGTACTTC. Translated: CSATGLAEETQYF. V usage is TRBV20-1 and J usage is TRBJ2-5; 11 bases match TRBD2. The CDR3 has 13 amino acids. CDR1 is DFQATT and CDR2 is SNEGSKA in the germline V gene (reference sequence). J was trimmed by 3 bases and V by 4 bases; bases with no gene match: 1.

J is TRBJ2-1 and V is TRBV12-3 or TRBV12-4, with 7 bases fitting TRBD2. CDR3 length: 15 residues. V gave up 4 bases and J gave up 5 bases; unmatched junction bases: 8. This chain's CDR3 is CASSSLLADHNEQFF. As DNA, the CDR3 is TGTGCCAGCAGTTCATTGCTAGCGGACCACAATGAGCAGTTCTTC.

This clonotype showed up just a few times. The chain joins TRBV7-2 to TRBJ2-1; D possibly corresponds to TRBD2 (6 bases). The germline gives CDR1 SGHTA, CDR2 FQGNSA. This CDR3 has 14 amino acids. V was cut by 5 bases and J by 9 bases, with 17 bases left in between. The CDR3 DNA sequence: TGTGCCAGCAGCGGGACTCCGGGGTTTGGTGAGCAGTTCTTC. It yields the protein CASSGTPGFGEQFF.

The sample holds a few counts of this clonotype. The J gene is TRBJ2-7, the V gene TRBV7-9; D not resolved. The CDR3 contains 14 residues. Germline-derived CDR1 and CDR2 are SEHNR and FQNEAQ (reference sequence). V lost 1 base, J lost 6 bases, and 13 bases lay in between. CDR3 region: CASSLEDWVGEQYF. The CDR3 coding sequence is TGTGCCAGCAGCTTAGAAGATTGGGTGGGCGAGCAGTACTTC. The whole variable domain, remainder taken from reference TRBV7-9 and TRBJ2-7, is DTGVSQNPRHKITKRGQNVTFRCDPISEHNRLYWYRQTLGQGPEFLTYFQNEAQLEKSRLLSDRFSAERPKGSFSTLEIQRTEQGDSAMYLCASSLEDWVGEQYFGPGTRLTVT.

V gene TRBV27 combines with J gene TRBJ1-1; 7 bases align to TRBD1. Germline V gene data show CDR1 as MNHEY and CDR2 as SMNVEV (reference sequence). V was pared by 4 bases and J by 3 bases, with 5 bases of the junction left unmatched. The length of the CDR3 is 14 residues. CDR3 sequence reads: CASSSGTVYTEAFF. The CDR3 region has the DNA TGTGCCAGCAGTTCAGGGACAGTATACACTGAAGCTTTCTTT.

This sequence joins TRBV7-9 and TRBJ2-5; D might be TRBD2 (5 bases). V lost 8 bases and J lost 1, with 14 bases in between. There are 14 residues in the CDR3. Germline CDR1 reads SEHNR; CDR2 reads FQNEAQ (reference sequence). CDR3 DNA sequence: TGTGCCAGCGTTTTCGGAGCGGTCCAAGAGACCCAGTACTTC. It codes for CASVFGAVQETQYF.

This chain joins TRBV24-1 and TRBJ1-4, with TRBD1 matching 7 bases. V lost 4 bases, J lost 5 bases, and 6 bases stayed unmatched. The CDR3 spans 15 residues. CDR1 KGHDR and CDR2 SFDVKD come from the germline V gene. The CDR3 bases are TGTGCCACCAGTGAAATGGGACAGATGAATGAAAAACTGTTTTTT. Translating it yields CATSEMGQMNEKLFF.

This chain uses TRBV20-1 with TRBJ2-5, with 7 bases lining up with TRBD2. The CDR3 extends over 13 amino acids. The germline V gene has CDR1 DFQATT and CDR2 SNEGSKA (reference sequence). V was pared by 3 bases and J by 5 bases, with 6 bases of the junction left unmatched. CDR3 sequence (DNA): TGCAGTGCTAGTCGGGACTACCCGGAGACCCAGTACTTC. Translated, it gives CSASRDYPETQYF.

A few counts support this clonotype. The chain is built from TRBV12-3 or TRBV12-4 and TRBJ2-7; D unresolved. Trimming left V 6 bases short and J 4 bases short, with 13 bases between. The CDR3 is 13 amino acids. The CDR3 DNA reads TGTGCCAGCAGCTTAACGGCTAGGTACGAGCAGTACTTC. As protein: CASSLTARYEQYF.

The chain joins TRBV20-1 to TRBJ2-5, with 10 nucleotides matching TRBD1. This CDR3 is built from 15 residues. Germline CDR1 DFQATT, CDR2 SNEGSKA (reference sequence). V lost 5 bases, J lost 8 bases, and 14 bases stayed unmatched. Written as DNA, the CDR3 is TGCAGTGCTCTCACCGGGACAGGGGATTTTGGAACCCAGTACTTC. This sequence encodes CSALTGTGDFGTQYF.

The genes are TRBV10-3 and TRBJ2-3, with D hard to call. Per the germline V gene, CDR1 is ENHRY and CDR2 is SYGVKD. CDR3 length: 14 residues. The V and J ends lost 8 bases and 4 bases respectively, with 16 bases between them. CDR3 amino acids: CAISYYNKADTQYF. The CDR3 DNA sequence: TGTGCCATCTCTTACTACAACAAGGCAGATACGCAGTATTTT.

This chain links TRBV9 with TRBJ1-2; 10 nucleotides agree with TRBD1. This CDR3 contains 13 residues. Per germline, CDR1 SGDLS and CDR2 YYNGEE. V shed 4 bases, J shed 9 bases, and the junction held 6 bases outside the gene matches. CDR3: CASSQGQGLSYTF. CDR3 nucleotides: TGTGCCAGCAGCCAGGGACAGGGGCTTAGCTACACCTTC.